Described below is a single TCR beta chain sequence and its context. Its matching antigen is unknown. Per the germline V gene, CDR1 is MGHDK and CDR2 is SYGVNS. The CDR3 sequence is 14 residues long. Trimming left V 5 bases short and J 4 bases short, with 14 bases between. Patients with Susac syndrome met diagnostic criteria that were recently defined for definite or probable disease. RNA amounts of about 0.5 to 1 ug underwent reverse transcription with random hexamers. The immunoSEQ assay covered 54 Vbeta and 13 Jbeta segments for CDR3. One entry per CDR3 protein results from TCRdb running MiXCR on the immunoSEQ multiplex PCR reads. The table has about 240,000 distinct CDR3 sequences, roughly 95% seen once. This sample was included in a study of CD8 T cells in Susac syndrome. Study-level background: Patients with Susac syndrome, at blood draw, were therapy-naive, on corticosteroids, or on intravenous immunoglobulin alone.

General study results and limits: Repertoires of Susac syndrome CD4+ T cells lacked clonal expansion.

The clonotype originates from a human donor with Susac syndrome. The source material was CD4+ T cells from PBMCs. This chain links TRBV25-1 with TRBJ2-5; maybe TRBD1 (6 bases). Written as DNA, the CDR3 is TGTGCCAGCAGTCCCGGGACAAAAGGAGAGACCCAGTACTTC. Its translation: CASSPGTKGETQYF. Filled out from reference TRBV25-1 and TRBJ2-5, the complete variable domain reads EADIYQTPRYLVIGTGKKITLECSQTMGHDKMYWYQQDPGMELHLIHYSYGVNSTEKGDLSSESTVSRIRTEHFPLTLESARPSHTSQYLCASSPGTKGETQYFGPGTRLLVL.